The rows below give T cell receptor beta chains drawn from one sample of a study of molecular identifiers for immune sequencing clone quantification. In TCRdb, the PCR reads were re-called with MiXCR into one record per CDR3 protein. The sample includes about 510,000 distinct CDR3 sequences, around 23% of them seen just once. The sequenced sample was naive CD8+ T cells from blood, with Jurkat cell RNA spiked in. These TCRs come from a human donor in good health. Some libraries in this study had Jurkat cell RNA spiked in. CDR3s include the opening cysteine and the closing phenylalanine or tryptophan. D genes are given only for firm matches. Clone size appears in some rows only: once, few, many, or a class for an expanded clone.

TRBJ2-3	TRBV25-1	-	-	CASSVPLKEDRYTDTQYF	TGTGCCAGCAGTGTACCCTTAAAAGAGGACAGATACACAGATACGCAGTATTTT
TRBJ2-5	TRBV28	-	many	CASSSNQRLNQETQYF	TGTGCCAGCAGTTCCAACCAGCGGTTAAACCAAGAGACCCAGTACTTC
TRBJ1-6	TRBV19	-	few	CASSRGSSYNSPLHF	TGTGCCAGTAGTAGAGGGAGCTCCTATAATTCACCCCTCCACTTT
TRBJ1-2	TRBV28	TRBD1	many	CASSLNRGDYGYTF	TGTGCCAGCAGTCTCAACAGGGGGGACTATGGCTACACCTTC
TRBJ2-3	TRBV7-6	TRBD2	many	CASSLWTSGGTDTQYF	TGTGCCAGCAGCCTCTGGACTAGCGGGGGCACAGATACGCAGTATTTT
TRBJ2-5	TRBV12-3/TRBV12-4	-	many	CASSSSRETQYF	TGTGCCAGCTCGTCTAGCCGTGAGACCCAGTACTTC
TRBJ1-2	TRBV6-5	-	few	CASSPQGMYGYTF	TGTGCCAGCAGTCCCCAGGGGATGTATGGCTACACCTTC
TRBJ1-4	TRBV19	-	-	CASSDSGNLFF	TGTGCCAGTAGCGATAGTGGAAACCTGTTTTTT
TRBJ1-5	TRBV27	-	few	CASSLGTSNQPQHF	TGTGCCAGCAGTTTGGGGACGAGCAATCAGCCCCAGCATTTT
TRBJ2-5	TRBV7-9	-	few	CASSMGGAETQYF	TGTGCCAGTAGTATGGGGGGCGCAGAGACCCAGTACTTC
TRBJ2-7	TRBV6-2/TRBV6-3	-	few	CASSYFRRASYEQYF	TGTGCCAGCAGTTACTTTCGCAGGGCTTCGTACGAGCAGTACTTC
TRBJ2-7	TRBV28	TRBD2	many	CASSFRGREASYEQYF	TGTGCCAGCAGTTTCCGAGGGCGGGAGGCTTCCTACGAGCAGTACTTC
TRBJ2-1	TRBV12-3/TRBV12-4	-	-	CASSFDRGYEQFF	TGTGCCAGCAGTTTCGATCGGGGGTATGAGCAGTTCTTC
TRBJ2-7	TRBV7-9	-	-	CASSLVGSNYEQYF	TGTGCCAGCAGCTTAGTCGGGAGCAATTACGAGCAGTACTTC
TRBJ2-3	TRBV7-6	-	-	CASSLTAGKADTQYF	TGTGCCAGCAGCTTAACGGCGGGGAAGGCAGATACGCAGTATTTT
TRBJ2-2	TRBV6-2/TRBV6-3	-	many	CASSYYTGELFF	TGTGCCAGCAGTTACTACACCGGGGAGCTGTTTTTT
TRBJ1-1	TRBV24-1	-	many	CATSDGTEAFF	TGTGCCACCAGTGACGGCACTGAAGCTTTCTTT
TRBJ1-6	TRBV25-1	TRBD1	many	CASRNPGGSDSPLHF	TGTGCCAGCAGGAACCCAGGGGGTAGTGATTCACCCCTCCACTTT
TRBJ2-7	TRBV6-2/TRBV6-3	-	few	CASSPTVIGGPGEQYF	TGTGCCAGCAGCCCTACCGTGATCGGGGGTCCGGGCGAGCAGTACTTC
TRBJ2-3	TRBV7-9	TRBD2	once	CASSRIAGGSGDTQYF	TGTGCCAGCAGCCGAATAGCGGGAGGGAGCGGAGATACGCAGTATTTT
TRBJ1-1	TRBV5-4	TRBD1	-	CASSPAGQGITEAFF	TGTGCCAGCAGTCCCGCAGGACAGGGAATCACTGAAGCTTTCTTT
TRBJ2-3	TRBV5-5	TRBD2	-	CASSGASGSRIDSQYF	TGTGCCAGCAGCGGAGCTAGCGGGAGCAGAATAGATTCGCAGTATTTT
TRBJ2-3	TRBV19	TRBD2	many	CASTAGLAGFTNTQYF	TGTGCCAGTACCGCGGGACTAGCGGGGTTCACAAATACGCAGTATTTT
TRBJ2-1	TRBV9	TRBD2	-	CASSTRLAGVNEQFF	TGTGCCAGCAGCACTAGACTAGCGGGAGTTAATGAGCAGTTCTTC
TRBJ1-2	TRBV24-1	TRBD1	many	CATSDDRGTGGVPYGYTF	TGTGCCACCAGTGATGACAGAGGGACAGGGGGCGTCCCCTATGGCTACACCTTC
TRBJ1-1	TRBV5-8	-	few	CASSWRGTEAFF	TGTGCCAGCAGCTGGAGGGGCACTGAAGCTTTCTTT
TRBJ2-5	TRBV7-9	TRBD1	-	CASSTRGTVETQYF	TGTGCCAGCAGCACCCGAGGGACAGTAGAGACCCAGTACTTC